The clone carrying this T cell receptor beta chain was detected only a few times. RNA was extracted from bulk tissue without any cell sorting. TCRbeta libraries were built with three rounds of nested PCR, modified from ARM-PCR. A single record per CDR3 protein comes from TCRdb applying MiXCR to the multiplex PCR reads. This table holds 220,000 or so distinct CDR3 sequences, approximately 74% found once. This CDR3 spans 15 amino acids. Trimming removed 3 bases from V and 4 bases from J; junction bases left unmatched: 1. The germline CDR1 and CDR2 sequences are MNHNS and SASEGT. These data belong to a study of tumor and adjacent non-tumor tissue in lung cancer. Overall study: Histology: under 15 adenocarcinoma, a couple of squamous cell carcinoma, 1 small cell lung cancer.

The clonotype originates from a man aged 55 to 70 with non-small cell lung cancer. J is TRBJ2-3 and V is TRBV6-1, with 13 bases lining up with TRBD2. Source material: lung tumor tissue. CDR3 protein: CASSDGTSGADTQYF. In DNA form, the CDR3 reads TGTGCCAGCAGTGATGGGACTAGCGGGGCAGATACGCAGTATTTT.